Listed here are 6 T cell receptor beta chains from one sample, sequenced in a study of cytomegalovirus exposure and HLA in healthy donors. The table came from immunoSEQ multiplex PCR; TCRdb's copy has only in-frame clones and leaves some out. The profile covers fewer than 80,000 clones, with under 96% appearing a single time and about 4.5% taken by the ten largest. The sample was PBMCs. The receptors were sampled from a woman aged 18-29 years in good health and CMV-seropositive.

The chain couples TRBV27 to TRBJ2-2, with 10 nucleotides matching TRBD2. V was pared by 8 bases and J by 1 base, with 4 bases of the junction left unmatched. Germline CDR1 is MNHEY and CDR2 is SMNVEV (reference sequence). The CDR3 sequence is 15 residues long. CDR3 loop: CASGRTSGNTGELFF. CDR3 nucleotide sequence: TGTGCCAGCGGAAGGACTAGCGGGAACACCGGGGAGCTGTTTTTT.

This chain uses TRBV28 with TRBJ1-2; no firm D call. The CDR3 covers 12 residues. V was shortened by 5 bases and J by 5 bases, with 9 bases between the two germline ends. Germline loops: CDR1 MDHEN, CDR2 SYDVKM. In DNA form, the CDR3 reads TGTGCCAGCAGTCCGGACTTATATGGCTACACCTTC. It specifies CASSPDLYGYTF.

The chain uses TRBV29-1 and TRBJ2-1; 12 bases are shared with TRBD2. The CDR3 loop spans 15 amino acids. V dropped 4 bases and J dropped 9; count of bases not matched to a gene: 10. The germline V gene has CDR1 SQVTM and CDR2 ANQGSEA. The CDR3 loop is CSVGDPSGRAVEQFF. The CDR3 nucleotides are TGCAGCGTTGGGGACCCTAGCGGGAGGGCCGTTGAGCAGTTCTTC.

This chain links TRBV19 with TRBJ2-7, with D possibly being TRBD2 (5 bases). Trimming took 1 base from V and 5 from J, leaving 15 bases between them. This CDR3 is built from 15 residues. Germline-derived CDR1 and CDR2 are LNHDA and SQIVND (reference sequence). CDR3 bases: TGTGCCAGTAGTATAGGTCTCGGGGAATGGGACGAGCAGTACTTC. It yields the protein CASSIGLGEWDEQYF.

This chain joins TRBV30 and TRBJ1-1; D is uncertain. Germline V gene data show CDR1 as GTSNPN and CDR2 as SVGIG (reference sequence). Trimming left V 5 bases short and J 5 bases short, with 12 bases between. CDR3 length equals 12 residues. The CDR3 spells CAWSGWWTEAFF. Here the CDR3 DNA reads TGTGCCTGGTCCGGGTGGTGGACTGAAGCTTTCTTT.

The gene calls are TRBV7-2 and TRBJ2-7, with a tentative D call TRBD2 (6 bases). Germline-derived CDR1 and CDR2 are SGHTA and FQGNSA. V dropped 4 bases and J dropped 4 bases, with 14 bases sitting between them. This CDR3 region has 14 residues. The CDR3 DNA is TGTGCCAGCAGCTCGAATGGCGGGACGTACGAGCAGTACTTC. Translating it yields CASSSNGGTYEQYF.